This T cell receptor beta chain was documented in a study of CD8 T cells in Susac syndrome. The CDR3 extends over 17 amino acids. Germline CDR1 MGHRA, CDR2 YSYEKL. Germline trimming cut 0 bases from V and 5 bases from J; bases unmatched to any gene: 9. Random hexamers primed reverse transcription of roughly 0.45 to 1 ug RNA. TCRdb ran MiXCR on the immunoSEQ multiplex PCR reads and lists one entry per CDR3 protein. The sample has about 76,000 distinct CDR3 sequences; about 91% are singletons. The multiple sclerosis control cohort comprised treatment-naive individuals presenting with stable or active relapsing-remitting disease. The CD8+ and CD4+ T cells were negatively isolated, with the TEMRA cells enriched by FACS.

The sequence was obtained from a human donor with multiple sclerosis. The material sequenced was CD8+ T cells from PBMCs. This chain uses TRBV4-1 with TRBJ2-7; 11 positions agree with TRBD2. In nucleotides, the CDR3 is TGCGCCAGCAGCCAAGATAACGTGCCTAGCGGGGGGAACGAGCAGTACTTC. Its translation is CASSQDNVPSGGNEQYF.